Shown below are 11 T cell receptor beta chains from a single sample sequenced in a study of T cell clonotyping in hematopoietic cell transplantation (dated by TCRdb to the early 2020s). The time point label of this sample denotes: recipient sample about 28 days before transplant, after cytoreduction. Receptor amplification or capture employed the immunoSEQ multiplex PCR assay. Sourced from immuneACCESS, this table was stored by TCRdb with only in-frame sequences that have V and J called. A share of the clones is absent; for the studies checked, an unresolved V gene accounts for under half, and the remainder has no known explanation. This sample gives about 18,000 clones in total; roughly 82% of them show up just once. The top ten constitute 8.4% of the sample. The sequencing used peripheral blood mononuclear cells, collected before stem cell transplant. The receptors shown here come from a man in his fifties or sixties with acute myeloid leukemia. Some clones in this sample may be carry-over from other donors' samples.

This clone has just one count. The rearrangement uses TRBV19 and TRBJ1-2, with D possibly being TRBD1 (5 bases). The CDR3 runs to 16 residues. Germline lookup yields CDR1 LNHDA and CDR2 SQIVND (reference sequence). The V end was cut by 6 bases, the J end by 2 bases, with 19 bases between. DNA for the CDR3: TGTGCCAGTAGCCCATCGGGAACAGGTCGGAACTATGGCTACACCTTC. Protein: CASSPSGTGRNYGYTF.

The rearrangement links TRBV7-3 to TRBJ1-6; 9 nucleotides match TRBD1. CDR1 and CDR2 (germline): SGHTA, FQGTGA. The junction had 4 bases not matched to a gene; V was cut back by 5 bases and J by 8 bases. The CDR3 has 14 residues. The CDR3 sequence is CASSLQGADSPLHF. The CDR3 coding sequence is TGTGCCAGCAGCCTACAGGGGGCCGATTCACCCCTCCACTTT.

V is TRBV29-1 and J is TRBJ2-7, with TRBD1 matching 8 bases. V gave up 7 bases and J gave up 1 base; unmatched junction bases: 6. CDR3 length: 13 residues. Germline V lookup: CDR1 SQVTM, CDR2 ANQGSEA. The CDR3 sequence is CSARTGISYEQYF. CDR3 in DNA: TGCAGCGCCCGGACAGGGATATCCTACGAGCAGTACTTC.

This rearrangement joins TRBV7-6 to TRBJ2-7, with 9 positions matching TRBD1. J was trimmed by 0 bases and V by 6 bases; bases with no gene match: 12. CDR3 length: 17 amino acids. CDR1 and CDR2 from the germline V gene are SGHVS and FNYEAQ. In nucleotides, the CDR3 is TGTGCCAGCAGTCCGGGATCTGGGACAGGGTACTCCTACGAGCAGTACTTC. Protein: CASSPGSGTGYSYEQYF.

The chain recombines TRBV19 with TRBJ2-1, with D tentatively TRBD1 (6 bases). Germline CDR1 reads LNHDA; CDR2 reads SQIVND (reference sequence). The length of the CDR3 is 13 residues. V lost 3 bases and J 4 bases, leaving 7 bases between the germline ends. In DNA form, the CDR3 reads TGTGCCAGTAGTATGGGGGCTTACAATGAGCAGTTCTTC. Amino acid sequence: CASSMGAYNEQFF. Together with reference TRBV19 and TRBJ2-1, the CDR3 gives the full variable domain: DGGITQSPKYLFRKEGQNVTLSCEQNLNHDAMYWYRQDPGQGLRLIYYSQIVNDFQKGDIAEGYSVSREKKESFPLTVTSAQKNPTAFYLCASSMGAYNEQFFGPGTRLTVL.

The chain uses TRBV5-1 and TRBJ2-2; tentatively, D is TRBD1 (5 bases). The germline V gene has CDR1 SGHRS and CDR2 YFSETQ. The CDR3 loop spans 16 amino acids. V shed 4 bases and J shed 4 bases, with 17 bases lying between them. The CDR3 DNA reads TGCGCCAGCAGCCTGGGCCCGATCAGGGTCACCGGGGAGCTGTTTTTT. Residues: CASSLGPIRVTGELFF.

V and J are TRBV7-9 and TRBJ1-1; D gene ambiguous. CDR1 SEHNR and CDR2 FQNEAQ come from the germline V gene (reference sequence). The CDR3 consists of 12 residues. V was trimmed by 8 bases and J by 1 base, leaving 8 bases between them. CDR3 sequence: CASGEANTEAFF. As DNA, the CDR3 is TGTGCCAGCGGGGAAGCGAACACTGAAGCTTTCTTT.

Points on this clone: At one end the junction does not follow the germline gene, possibly because of a read error. The chain couples TRBV10-3 to TRBJ1-5; TRBD1 is a possible D gene (6 bases). CDR1 is ENHRY, CDR2 SYGVKD, per germline. The CDR3 contains 16 residues. The CDR3 here is CAISEPGGASNQPQHF. The DNA for the CDR3 is TGTGCCATAAGTGAGCCGGGGGGGGCTAGCAATCAGCCCCAGCATTTT.

In this sample, this clone turned up once. The V and J genes are TRBV11-2 and TRBJ1-1; D remains unclear. With 5 bases removed from V and 0 bases from J, the gap between germline ends came to 10 bases. The CDR3 runs 14 residues. The V gene's germline CDR1 is SGHAT and CDR2 FQNNGV. CDR3 in amino acids: CASSLGRLNTEAFF. The CDR3 coding sequence is TGTGCCAGCAGCCTAGGACGGTTGAACACTGAAGCTTTCTTT. The whole variable domain, remainder taken from reference TRBV11-2 and TRBJ1-1, is EAGVAQSPRYKIIEKRQSVAFWCNPISGHATLYWYQQILGQGPKLLIQFQNNGVVDDSQLPKDRFSAERLKGVDSTLKIQPAKLEDSAVYLCASSLGRLNTEAFFGQGTRLTVV.

The chain combines TRBV28 with TRBJ1-2; possibly TRBD1 for D (5 bases). CDR1 and CDR2 (germline): MDHEN, SYDVKM. The CDR3 spans 14 residues. Trimming stripped 6 bases from V and 0 bases from J, with 11 bases between. DNA of the CDR3: TGTGCCAGCAGCCCGGGGGGGTCTAACTATGGCTACACCTTC. Translated: CASSPGGSNYGYTF.

This chain links TRBV6-6 with TRBJ2-5, with a possible D match to TRBD2 (7 bases). CDR3 length: 15 amino acids. V lost 7 bases to trimming and J lost 4 bases, with 19 bases between them. Germline V CDR1 and CDR2: MNHNY, SVGAGI (reference sequence). CDR3 nucleotide sequence: TGTGCCAGCACCGCCTTACAGGGCGGGAGAGAGACCCAGTACTTC. This translates into CASTALQGGRETQYF.